A single TCR beta chain is shown here with its context. Its antigen remains unidentified. The record originates from a study of blood T cells in healthy people across ages. Study-wide findings and caveats: With unsorted PBMCs, a conclusive comparison of naive versus antigen-experienced cells was not possible. Among T cells, TCR beta diversity per million cells dropped roughly linearly as age rose.

The use of a sample-barcoded 5' primer and a J-beta primer mix characterized a second PCR of roughly 7 to 11 cycles. Every single cDNA molecule received a tag from a template-switch adaptor with 12 random nucleotides. TCRdb processed the 5' RACE reads anew with MiXCR; each CDR3 protein has one entry. The sample comprises 700,000 or so distinct CDR3 sequences, over 40% of which are singletons, and roughly 30% rests with the top ten. CDR3 length equals 15 residues. Germline-derived CDR1 and CDR2 are SGHDT and YYEEEE. Trimming removed 4 bases from V and 3 bases from J; junction bases left unmatched: 7. With each sample, at least 6 micrograms of total RNA were extracted.

Sequencing was performed on blood. The receptor comes from a man older than 75 in good health. V and J are TRBV5-6 and TRBJ2-7; 10 nucleotides line up with TRBD2. The CDR3, as DNA: TGTGCCAGCAGCAACCTAGCGGGGGCTAGCTACGAGCAGTACTTC. This gives the protein CASSNLAGASYEQYF. The entire variable domain, with the rest obtained from reference TRBV5-6 and TRBJ2-7, is as follows: DAGVTQSPTHLIKTRGQQVTLRCSPKSGHDTVSWYQQALGQGPQFIFQYYEEEERQRGNFPDRFSGHQFPNYSSELNVNALLLGDSALYLCASSNLAGASYEQYFGPGTRLTVT.